This T cell receptor (beta chain) was sequenced in a study of CD8+CD57+ T cells in acquired aplastic anemia. By flow cytometry, patients selected for sequencing had shown an expansion of CD8+CD57+ cells. The ends lost 6 bases at V and 6 bases at J; junction bases unmatched: 4. Germline V CDR1 and CDR2: DFQATT, SNEGSKA (reference sequence). This CDR3 region has 11 residues. Genomic DNA acted as the template from which TCR beta VDJ combination and CDR3 sequence profiling were carried out. TCRdb re-derived calls from the reads in MiXCR, one entry per CDR3 protein. The sample records about 160,000 distinct CDR3 sequences, 45% to 55% being singletons.

The sequence came from a human donor with aplastic anemia. Sequencing input: sorted CD4+, CD8+, or CD8+CD57+ T cells (not recorded which) from PBMCs. V gene TRBV20-1 combines with J gene TRBJ2-7; 8 bases line up with TRBD1. For the CDR3, the DNA is TGCAGTGCCCACGACAGGGGCGAGCAGTACTTC. As protein: CSAHDRGEQYF.